The source of this T cell receptor (beta chain) is a study of neurological immune-mediated disorders. TCRdb called the 5' RACE reads again in MiXCR, with one record for every CDR3 protein. Of tens of thousands of distinct CDR3 sequences in the sample, under 3% were seen once. Study conclusions and caveats: The study found no CDR3 amino acid sequences shared by expanded clones across subjects, suggesting private repertoires in all groups.

The CDR3 contains 14 residues. Germline V gene lookup returns CDR1 SQVTM and CDR2 ANQGSEA. V was pared by 4 bases and J by 2 bases, with 13 bases between. This clonotype was counted many times. Its antigen remains unidentified. This sequence joins TRBV29-1 and TRBJ2-3; D might be TRBD2 (5 bases). The sample comprised PBMCs. The TCR comes from a man in his forties or fifties with multiple sclerosis. The CDR3 bases are TGCAGCGTTGGAGGGTGGGCTATCACAGATACGCAGTATTTT. It specifies CSVGGWAITDTQYF.